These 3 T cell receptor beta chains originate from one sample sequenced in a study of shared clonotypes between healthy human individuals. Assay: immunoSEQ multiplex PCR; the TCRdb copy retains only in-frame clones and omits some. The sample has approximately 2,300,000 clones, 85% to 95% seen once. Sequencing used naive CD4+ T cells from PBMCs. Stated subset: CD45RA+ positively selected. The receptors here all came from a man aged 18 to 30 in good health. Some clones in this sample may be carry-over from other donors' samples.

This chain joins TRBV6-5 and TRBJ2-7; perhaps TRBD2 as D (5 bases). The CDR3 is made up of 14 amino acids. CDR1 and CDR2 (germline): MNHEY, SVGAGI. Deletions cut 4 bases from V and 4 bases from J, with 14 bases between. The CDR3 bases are TGTGCCAGCAGTTGGTCCCGGAGCGGATACGAGCAGTACTTC. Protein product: CASSWSRSGYEQYF.

The CDR3 loop is CASGEGLTGELFF. The CDR3 DNA reads as TGTGCTAGTGGGGAGGGGTTAACCGGGGAGCTGTTTTTT. The J gene is TRBJ2-2, the V gene TRBV12-5, with D tentatively TRBD2 (6 bases). V was shortened by 6 bases and J by 5 bases, with 10 bases between the two germline ends. Germline assignment: CDR1 LGHNT and CDR2 FRNRAP. This CDR3 has 13 residues.

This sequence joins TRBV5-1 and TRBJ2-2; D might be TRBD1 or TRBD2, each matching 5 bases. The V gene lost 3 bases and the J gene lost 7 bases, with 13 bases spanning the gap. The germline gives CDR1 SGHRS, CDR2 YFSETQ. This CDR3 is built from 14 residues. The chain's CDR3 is CASSWGSFGGELFF. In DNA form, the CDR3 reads TGCGCCAGCAGCTGGGGGTCCTTCGGCGGGGAGCTGTTTTTT.